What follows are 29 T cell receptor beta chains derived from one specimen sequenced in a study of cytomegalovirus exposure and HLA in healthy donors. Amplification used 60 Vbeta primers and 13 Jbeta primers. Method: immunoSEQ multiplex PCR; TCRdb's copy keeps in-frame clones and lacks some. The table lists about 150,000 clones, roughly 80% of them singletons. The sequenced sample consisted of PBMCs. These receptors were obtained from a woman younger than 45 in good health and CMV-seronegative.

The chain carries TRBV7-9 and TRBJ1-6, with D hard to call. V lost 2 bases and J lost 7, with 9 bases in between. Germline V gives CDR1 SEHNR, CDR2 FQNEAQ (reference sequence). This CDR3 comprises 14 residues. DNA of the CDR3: TGTGCCAGCAGCTTACGTCCGAGAAATTCACCCCTCCACTTT. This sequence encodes CASSLRPRNSPLHF.

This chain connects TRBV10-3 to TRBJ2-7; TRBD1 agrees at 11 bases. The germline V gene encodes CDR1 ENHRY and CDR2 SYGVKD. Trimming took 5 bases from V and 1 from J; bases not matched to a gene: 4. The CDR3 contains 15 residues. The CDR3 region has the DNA TGTGCCATCAGTCGGGACAGGGGGATTTCCTACGAGCAGTACTTC. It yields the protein CAISRDRGISYEQYF.

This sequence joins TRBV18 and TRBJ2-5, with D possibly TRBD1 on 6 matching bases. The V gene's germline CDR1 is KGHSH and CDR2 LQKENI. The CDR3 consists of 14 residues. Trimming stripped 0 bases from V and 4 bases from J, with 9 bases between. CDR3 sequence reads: CASSPPWGRETQYF. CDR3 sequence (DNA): TGTGCCAGCTCACCACCGTGGGGGCGAGAGACCCAGTACTTC.

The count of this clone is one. This chain's CDR3 is CASNSPRQGLDTGELFF. The CDR3 DNA is TGCGCCAGCAACTCCCCAAGGCAGGGGCTCGACACCGGGGAGCTGTTTTTT. This chain connects TRBV5-1 to TRBJ2-2, with TRBD1 as a possible D gene (6 bases). Germline V gene data show CDR1 as SGHRS and CDR2 as YFSETQ. The CDR3 has 17 residues. Trimming cost V 6 bases and J 3 bases, with 21 bases left between them.

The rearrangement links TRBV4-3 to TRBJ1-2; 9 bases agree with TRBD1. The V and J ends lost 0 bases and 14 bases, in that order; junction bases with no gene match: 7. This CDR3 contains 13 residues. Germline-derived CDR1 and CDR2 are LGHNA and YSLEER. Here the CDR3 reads CASSQDRDRARTF. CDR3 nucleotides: TGCGCCAGCAGCCAAGATCGGGACAGGGCGAGGACCTTC.

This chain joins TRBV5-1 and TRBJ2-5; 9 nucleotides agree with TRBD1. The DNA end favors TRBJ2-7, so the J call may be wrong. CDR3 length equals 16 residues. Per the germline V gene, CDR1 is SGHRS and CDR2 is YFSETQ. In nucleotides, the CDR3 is TGCGCCAGCAGTTCCGGGACAGGGAGGTTCTCCTACGAGCAGTACTTC. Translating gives CASSSGTGRFSYEQYF.

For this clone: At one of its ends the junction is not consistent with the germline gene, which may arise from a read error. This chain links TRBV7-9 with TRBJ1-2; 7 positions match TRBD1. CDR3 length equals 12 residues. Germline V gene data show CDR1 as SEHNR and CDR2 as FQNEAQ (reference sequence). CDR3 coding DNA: TGTTCCAGCCGAGGGGGCGAGGATGGCTACACCTTC. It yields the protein CSSRGGEDGYTF.

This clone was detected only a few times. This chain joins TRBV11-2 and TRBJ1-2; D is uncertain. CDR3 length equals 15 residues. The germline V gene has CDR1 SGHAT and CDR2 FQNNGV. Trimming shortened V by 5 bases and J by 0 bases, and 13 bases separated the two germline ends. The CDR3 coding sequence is TGTGCCAGCAGCCCCAGTCCGAGGCCTAACTATGGCTACACCTTC. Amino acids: CASSPSPRPNYGYTF.

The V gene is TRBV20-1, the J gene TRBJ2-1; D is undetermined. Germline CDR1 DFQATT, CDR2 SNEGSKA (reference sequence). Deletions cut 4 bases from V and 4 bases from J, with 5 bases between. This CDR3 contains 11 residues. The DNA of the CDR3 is TGCAGTGCTAAACAGTACAATGAGCAGTTCTTC. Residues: CSAKQYNEQFF.

In DNA, the CDR3 is TGTGCCAGCAGCTTAGTTGAGCTGAACACTGAAGCTTTCTTT. Translated: CASSLVELNTEAFF. V and J are TRBV7-8 and TRBJ1-1; D is undetermined. The CDR3 extends over 14 amino acids. CDR1 is SGHVS and CDR2 is FQNEAQ in the germline V gene. Trimming took 1 base from V and 0 from J, leaving 6 bases between them.

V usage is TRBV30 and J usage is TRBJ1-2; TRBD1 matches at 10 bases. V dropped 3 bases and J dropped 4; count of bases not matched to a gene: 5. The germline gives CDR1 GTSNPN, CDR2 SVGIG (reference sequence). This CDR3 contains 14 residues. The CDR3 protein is CAWSGQGESYGYTF. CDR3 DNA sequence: TGTGCCTGGAGCGGACAGGGGGAGTCCTATGGCTACACCTTC.

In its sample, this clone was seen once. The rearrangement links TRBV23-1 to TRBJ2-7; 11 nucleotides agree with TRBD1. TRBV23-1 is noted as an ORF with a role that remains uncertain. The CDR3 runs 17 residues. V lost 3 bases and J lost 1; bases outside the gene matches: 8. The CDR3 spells CASSHQNRDRGSYEQYF. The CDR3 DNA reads TGCGCCAGCAGTCACCAAAACCGGGACAGGGGGTCCTACGAGCAGTACTTC.

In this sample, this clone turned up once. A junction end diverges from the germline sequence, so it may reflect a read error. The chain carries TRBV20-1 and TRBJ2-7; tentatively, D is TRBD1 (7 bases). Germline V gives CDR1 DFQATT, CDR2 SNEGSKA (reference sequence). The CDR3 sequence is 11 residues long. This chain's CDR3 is CSAGGPTGRHF. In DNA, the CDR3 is TGCAGTGCCGGGGGACCGACAGGGCGTCACTTC.

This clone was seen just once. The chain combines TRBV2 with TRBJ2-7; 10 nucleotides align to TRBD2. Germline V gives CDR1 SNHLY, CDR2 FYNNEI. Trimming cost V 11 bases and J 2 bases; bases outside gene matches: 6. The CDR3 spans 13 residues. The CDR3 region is CAYRTSGAYEQYF. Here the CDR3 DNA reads TGTGCCTACCGGACTAGCGGTGCCTACGAGCAGTACTTC.

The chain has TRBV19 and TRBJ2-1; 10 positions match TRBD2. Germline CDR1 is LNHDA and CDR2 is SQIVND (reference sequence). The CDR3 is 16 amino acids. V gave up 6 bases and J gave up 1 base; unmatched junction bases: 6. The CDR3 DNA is TGTGCCAGTAGGAACTTAGCGGGAGGATCCTACAATGAGCAGTTCTTC. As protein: CASRNLAGGSYNEQFF.

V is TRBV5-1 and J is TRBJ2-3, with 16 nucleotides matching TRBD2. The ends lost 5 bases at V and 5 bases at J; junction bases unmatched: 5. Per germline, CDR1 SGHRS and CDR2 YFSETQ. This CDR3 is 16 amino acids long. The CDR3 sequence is CASSPGTSGGGDTQYF. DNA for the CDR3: TGCGCCAGCAGTCCTGGGACTAGCGGGGGGGGAGATACGCAGTATTTT.

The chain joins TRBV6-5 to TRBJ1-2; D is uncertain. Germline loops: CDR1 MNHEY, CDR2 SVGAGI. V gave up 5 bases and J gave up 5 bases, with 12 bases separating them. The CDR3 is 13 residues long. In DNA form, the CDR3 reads TGTGCCAGCAGTGAGCCTAGCCCGTATGGCTACACCTTC. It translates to CASSEPSPYGYTF.

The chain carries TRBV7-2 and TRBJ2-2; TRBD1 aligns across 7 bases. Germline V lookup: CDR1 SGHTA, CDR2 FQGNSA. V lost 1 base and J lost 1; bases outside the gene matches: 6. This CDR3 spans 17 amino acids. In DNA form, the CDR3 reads TGTGCCAGCAGCTTAGAGGCGAGGACAGGGAACACCGGGGAGCTGTTTTTT. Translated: CASSLEARTGNTGELFF.

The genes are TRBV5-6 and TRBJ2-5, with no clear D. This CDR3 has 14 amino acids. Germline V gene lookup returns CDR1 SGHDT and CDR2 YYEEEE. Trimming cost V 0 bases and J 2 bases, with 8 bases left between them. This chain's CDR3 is CASSLVAVQETQYF. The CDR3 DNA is TGTGCCAGCAGCTTGGTGGCAGTACAAGAGACCCAGTACTTC.

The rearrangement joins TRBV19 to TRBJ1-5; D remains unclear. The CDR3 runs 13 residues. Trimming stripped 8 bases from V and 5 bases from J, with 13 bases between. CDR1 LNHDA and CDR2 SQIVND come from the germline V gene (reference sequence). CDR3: CASGARSYQPQHF. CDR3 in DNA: TGTGCCAGTGGAGCACGGAGTTATCAGCCCCAGCATTTT.

CDR3: CASSPDRYEQYF. The CDR3 nucleotides are TGTGCCAGCAGCCCAGACAGGTACGAGCAGTACTTC. The rearrangement joins TRBV7-6 to TRBJ2-7, with D possibly matching TRBD1 (6 bases). The germline gives CDR1 SGHVS, CDR2 FNYEAQ. Between the trimmed V and J ends, which lost 5 bases and 4 bases, there was a span of 9 bases. This CDR3 spans 12 amino acids.

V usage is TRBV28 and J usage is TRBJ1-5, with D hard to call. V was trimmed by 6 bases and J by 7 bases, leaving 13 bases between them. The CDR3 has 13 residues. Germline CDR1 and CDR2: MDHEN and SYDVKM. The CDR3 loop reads CASSLTSWQPQHF. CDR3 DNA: TGTGCCAGCAGCCTTACTTCTTGGCAGCCCCAGCATTTT. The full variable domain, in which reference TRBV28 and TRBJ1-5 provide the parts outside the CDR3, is DVKVTQSSRYLVKRTGEKVFLECVQDMDHENMFWYRQDPGLGLRLIYFSYDVKMKEKGDIPEGYSVSREKKERFSLILESASTNQTSMYLCASSLTSWQPQHFGDGTRLSIL.

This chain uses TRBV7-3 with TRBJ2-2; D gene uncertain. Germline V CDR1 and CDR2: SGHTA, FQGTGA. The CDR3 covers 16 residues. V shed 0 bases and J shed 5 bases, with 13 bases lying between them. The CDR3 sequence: CASSLTSSGGTGELFF. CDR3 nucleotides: TGTGCCAGCAGCTTAACCTCTAGTGGTGGGACCGGGGAGCTGTTTTTT.

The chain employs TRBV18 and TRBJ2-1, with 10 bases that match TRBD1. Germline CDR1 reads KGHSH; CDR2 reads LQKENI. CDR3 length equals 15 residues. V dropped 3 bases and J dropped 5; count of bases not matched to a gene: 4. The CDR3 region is CASSPVGQGNNEQFF. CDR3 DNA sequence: TGTGCCAGCTCACCGGTGGGACAGGGGAACAATGAGCAGTTCTTC.

CDR3 bases: TGTGCCAGCAGCTTACTGGACACATCAATCCATGAGCAGTTCTTC. Residues: CASSLLDTSIHEQFF. The chain is built from TRBV7-8 and TRBJ2-1, with D possibly TRBD1 on 5 matching bases. Germline V gene sequence: CDR1 SGHVS, CDR2 FQNEAQ. CDR3 length: 15 amino acids. The germline V and J ends were trimmed by 2 bases and 8 bases, with 16 bases remaining between them.

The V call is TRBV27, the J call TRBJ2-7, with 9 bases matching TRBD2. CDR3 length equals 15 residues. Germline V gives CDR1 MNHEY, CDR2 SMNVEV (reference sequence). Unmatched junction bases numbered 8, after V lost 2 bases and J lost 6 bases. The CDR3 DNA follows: TGTGCCAGCAGTTTAGGGTTTAGCGGGAGAGGCGAGCAGTACTTC. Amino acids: CASSLGFSGRGEQYF.

CDR3 in amino acids: CATSREGVLAGEETQYF. CDR3 nucleotide sequence: TGTGCCACCAGCAGAGAGGGGGTCTTAGCGGGAGAGGAGACCCAGTACTTC. This chain links TRBV15 with TRBJ2-5; 9 nucleotides match TRBD2. V trimming: 0 bases; J trimming: 5 bases; junction bases outside the gene matches: 10. CDR3 length: 17 residues. Germline loops: CDR1 LNHNV, CDR2 YYDKDF (reference sequence). Based on the CDR3 plus reference TRBV15 and TRBJ2-5, the full variable domain is DAMVIQNPRYQVTQFGKPVTLSCSQTLNHNVMYWYQQKSSQAPKLLFHYYDKDFNNEADTPDNFQSRRPNTSFCFLDIRSPGLGDTAMYLCATSREGVLAGEETQYFGPGTRLLVL.

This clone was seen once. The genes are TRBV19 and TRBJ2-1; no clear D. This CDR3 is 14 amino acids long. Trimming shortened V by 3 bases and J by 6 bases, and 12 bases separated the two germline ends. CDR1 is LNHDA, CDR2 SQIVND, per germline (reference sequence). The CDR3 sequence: CASSIALPPNEQFF. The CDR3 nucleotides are TGTGCCAGTAGTATTGCGCTCCCCCCCAATGAGCAGTTCTTC.

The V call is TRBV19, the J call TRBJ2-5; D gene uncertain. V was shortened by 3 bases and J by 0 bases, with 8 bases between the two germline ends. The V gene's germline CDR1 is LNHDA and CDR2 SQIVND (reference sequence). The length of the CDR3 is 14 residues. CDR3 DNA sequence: TGTGCCAGTAGTATTGGCAGGCACCAAGAGACCCAGTACTTC. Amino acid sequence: CASSIGRHQETQYF.